A selection of T cell receptor beta chains follows, all from one sample in a study of cytomegalovirus exposure and HLA in healthy donors. Clones were read by immunoSEQ multiplex PCR, and TCRdb kept only the in-frame ones, dropping some. The sample has approximately 200,000 clones, 70% to 75% seen once. What was sequenced was PBMCs. These receptor sequences come from a young man in good health and CMV-seropositive. CDR3s include the opening cysteine and the closing phenylalanine or tryptophan. Fields, in order: V gene, J gene, D gene, CDR3 protein. A D gene is named only where the DNA matches it firmly.

V gene: TRBV5-1
J gene: TRBJ1-1
D gene: NA
CDR3 protein: CASSPWGSPMNTEAFF

V gene: TRBV7-9
J gene: TRBJ2-7
D gene: TRBD1
CDR3 protein: CASSIADRASYEQYF

V gene: TRBV5-5
J gene: TRBJ2-3
D gene: TRBD2
CDR3 protein: CASSLELAGVRGTDTQYF

V gene: TRBV27
J gene: TRBJ1-4
D gene: TRBD1
CDR3 protein: CASRSQGAPEKLFF

V gene: TRBV10-3
J gene: TRBJ1-2
D gene: NA
CDR3 protein: CAISDGRNYGYTF

V gene: TRBV7-3
J gene: TRBJ2-7
D gene: NA
CDR3 protein: CASTLPNNGSYEQYF

V gene: TRBV21-1
J gene: TRBJ1-5
D gene: NA
CDR3 protein: CASSKAPPGGRGQPQHF

V gene: TRBV28
J gene: TRBJ1-4
D gene: NA
CDR3 protein: CASSLPGAVEKLFF

V gene: TRBV5-4
J gene: TRBJ1-2
D gene: TRBD1
CDR3 protein: CASRSARDRSSLLGYTF

V gene: TRBV14
J gene: TRBJ2-3
D gene: NA
CDR3 protein: CASSQDGHSTDTQYF

V gene: TRBV7-9
J gene: TRBJ1-2
D gene: NA
CDR3 protein: CASSFRGVDYGYTF

V gene: TRBV7-9
J gene: TRBJ2-2
D gene: TRBD2
CDR3 protein: CASSSLRIAGDTGELFF

V gene: TRBV30
J gene: TRBJ1-1
D gene: NA
CDR3 protein: CAWSPRQGGGKNTEAFF

V gene: TRBV15
J gene: TRBJ2-2
D gene: TRBD1
CDR3 protein: CATSRQPGQGHGELFF

V gene: TRBV28
J gene: TRBJ1-4
D gene: NA
CDR3 protein: CASSPLTATNEKLFF

V gene: TRBV9
J gene: TRBJ1-1
D gene: NA
CDR3 protein: CASSGGQGEAFF

V gene: TRBV9
J gene: TRBJ1-3
D gene: NA
CDR3 protein: CASSLPEDTIYF

V gene: TRBV11-3
J gene: TRBJ2-3
D gene: TRBD2
CDR3 protein: CASSPGLAADTQYF

V gene: TRBV19
J gene: TRBJ1-4
D gene: TRBD1
CDR3 protein: CATKYGTGREKLFF

V gene: TRBV18
J gene: TRBJ2-2
D gene: NA
CDR3 protein: CASSRQENTGELFF

V gene: TRBV7-9
J gene: TRBJ2-1
D gene: TRBD2
CDR3 protein: CASSTAGGQEQFF

V gene: TRBV27
J gene: TRBJ1-5
D gene: NA
CDR3 protein: CASSTGSSNQPQHF

V gene: TRBV20-1
J gene: TRBJ2-5
D gene: TRBD1
CDR3 protein: CSGRDRGEQYF

V gene: TRBV7-8
J gene: TRBJ2-3
D gene: TRBD2
CDR3 protein: CASSPRTSGGADTQYF

V gene: TRBV4-1
J gene: TRBJ2-5
D gene: NA
CDR3 protein: CASSQALGGGQETQYF

V gene: TRBV19
J gene: TRBJ2-7
D gene: NA
CDR3 protein: CASSIRGSSYEQYF

V gene: TRBV6-6
J gene: TRBJ2-6
D gene: TRBD1
CDR3 protein: CASRVDRAGANVLTF

V gene: TRBV29-1
J gene: TRBJ2-2
D gene: NA
CDR3 protein: CSVEMRGGQNTGELFF

V gene: TRBV27
J gene: TRBJ2-1
D gene: TRBD2
CDR3 protein: CASSLGSGGALYNEQFF

V gene: TRBV28
J gene: TRBJ2-7
D gene: TRBD1
CDR3 protein: CASRDPGTGNYEQYF

V gene: TRBV7-2
J gene: TRBJ2-1
D gene: TRBD2
CDR3 protein: CASSLRGGSNEQFF

V gene: TRBV4-2
J gene: TRBJ2-1
D gene: NA
CDR3 protein: CASSQDGGGAGNEQFF

V gene: TRBV15
J gene: TRBJ2-1
D gene: NA
CDR3 protein: CATSRGPPLYNEQFF

V gene: TRBV5-6
J gene: TRBJ2-1
D gene: TRBD2
CDR3 protein: CASSLSASGRVWDEQFF

V gene: TRBV4-2
J gene: TRBJ2-2
D gene: NA
CDR3 protein: CASSQEVRRGTNTGELFF

V gene: TRBV4-2
J gene: TRBJ1-2
D gene: NA
CDR3 protein: CASSQDQGNYGYTF

V gene: TRBV30
J gene: TRBJ2-3
D gene: TRBD1
CDR3 protein: CAWSAGSDRTDTQYF

V gene: TRBV19
J gene: TRBJ1-5
D gene: TRBD1
CDR3 protein: CASSIQDRGSQPQHF

V gene: TRBV5-8
J gene: TRBJ1-2
D gene: NA
CDR3 protein: CASSPLSANYGYTF

V gene: TRBV19
J gene: TRBJ2-2
D gene: TRBD2
CDR3 protein: CASSPVAGVTGELFF

V gene: TRBV28
J gene: TRBJ2-5
D gene: TRBD2
CDR3 protein: CASSQALAGPGTQYF

V gene: TRBV7-2
J gene: TRBJ2-7
D gene: NA
CDR3 protein: CASSSSGSYEQYF

V gene: TRBV10-3
J gene: TRBJ2-3
D gene: TRBD2
CDR3 protein: CAIKDSGGADTQYF

V gene: TRBV4-2
J gene: TRBJ2-7
D gene: TRBD2
CDR3 protein: CASSQGDSGVYEQYF

V gene: TRBV14
J gene: TRBJ2-7
D gene: TRBD2
CDR3 protein: CASSQARLREGYEQYF

V gene: TRBV28
J gene: TRBJ1-5
D gene: NA
CDR3 protein: CASSSQGISGQPQHF

V gene: TRBV5-1
J gene: TRBJ2-3
D gene: TRBD2
CDR3 protein: CASSSSGRATDTQYF

V gene: TRBV28
J gene: TRBJ2-7
D gene: TRBD1
CDR3 protein: CASSLSDRGYEQYF

V gene: TRBV29-1
J gene: TRBJ2-7
D gene: TRBD2
CDR3 protein: CSVVTTSGRGEQYF

V gene: TRBV7-9
J gene: TRBJ1-3
D gene: NA
CDR3 protein: CASSPPVGLGGNTIYF

V gene: TRBV10-3
J gene: TRBJ1-4
D gene: NA
CDR3 protein: CAISTAPATNEKLFF

V gene: TRBV27
J gene: TRBJ2-1
D gene: TRBD2
CDR3 protein: CASSLPAGSSNEQFF

V gene: TRBV9
J gene: TRBJ2-1
D gene: TRBD2
CDR3 protein: CASSPAGGPYEQFF

V gene: TRBV9
J gene: TRBJ2-3
D gene: TRBD1
CDR3 protein: CASSAGQRTDTQYF

V gene: TRBV9
J gene: TRBJ2-1
D gene: NA
CDR3 protein: CASSVDGRGRTYNEQFF